These T cell receptor beta chains were read from a single sample in a study of T cell repertoires in cytomegalovirus infection. One entry per CDR3 protein results from TCRdb running MiXCR on the reads. The table lists about 360,000 distinct CDR3 sequences, 18% of them singletons, with under 9% in the top ten. Specimen: PBMCs. These TCRs come from a human donor in good health (CMV status not recorded). Some clones in this sample may be carry-over from other donors' samples. CDR3s include the opening cysteine and the closing phenylalanine or tryptophan. Each record gives: J gene, clone size, D gene, V gene, CDR3 DNA, CDR3 protein. A D gene is named only where the DNA matches it firmly. Part of the rows lack a size; the others show once, few, many or a class for expanded clones.

TRBJ2-1	many	.	TRBV7-6	TGTGCCAGCAGCTTAAACCGGGACCCCGGGGATGAGCAGTTCTTC	CASSLNRDPGDEQFF
TRBJ1-2	.	TRBD1	TRBV12-3/TRBV12-4	TGTGCCAGCAGCTTACCGGGACAGGCCGACTATGGCTACACCTTC	CASSLPGQADYGYTF
TRBJ1-1	.	.	TRBV10-3	TGTGCCATCAGTGTGGCGGAAGGCACTGAAGCTTTCTTT	CAISVAEGTEAFF
TRBJ2-3	.	TRBD1	TRBV5-1	TGCGCCAGCACACGCCTTCCGGGACAGTGGATTGGCACAGATACGCAGTATTTT	CASTRLPGQWIGTDTQYF
TRBJ2-3	many	TRBD2	TRBV6-1	TGTGCCAGCATTATGGACGGGAGGTATACAGATACGCAGTATTTT	CASIMDGRYTDTQYF
TRBJ2-7	many	.	TRBV7-2	TGTGCCAGCAGCTCCGGACAGTACTACGAGCAGTACTTC	CASSSGQYYEQYF
TRBJ1-2	few	TRBD1	TRBV30	TGTGCCTGGTCCCTTTCGACAGGGAGAGGCTACACCTTC	CAWSLSTGRGYTF
TRBJ1-1	many	.	TRBV11-2	TGTGCCAGCAGCCGCGGAGGCGCGGGCACTGAAGCTTTCTTT	CASSRGGAGTEAFF
TRBJ1-1	many	.	TRBV7-2	TGTGCCAGCAGCTTCCCGGTCGCGGGAGGAACTGAAGCTTTCTTT	CASSFPVAGGTEAFF
TRBJ2-3	.	.	TRBV12-5	TGTGCTAGTGGTTCCCCAATCATGGGGGGCTTGGGCCCCGCAGATACGCAGTATTTT	CASGSPIMGGLGPADTQYF
TRBJ1-3	few	TRBD1	TRBV6-2/TRBV6-3	TGTGCCAGCAGTCGGGACAGCTTCTCTGGAAACACCATATATTTT	CASSRDSFSGNTIYF
TRBJ2-1	many	TRBD2	TRBV19	TGTGCCAGTAGTACAACGACTAGCGGGAGGTCGACGGATGAGCAGTTCTTC	CASSTTTSGRSTDEQFF
TRBJ2-2	many	.	TRBV7-9	TGTGCCAGCAGCTTAGGAGAAGGGTTGGGCACCGGGGAGCTGTTTTTT	CASSLGEGLGTGELFF
TRBJ1-5	.	TRBD1	TRBV24-1	TGTGCCACCAGTGATTCACAGGGGAATCAGCCCCAGCATTTT	CATSDSQGNQPQHF
TRBJ2-5	.	.	TRBV4-1	TGCGCCAGCAGCCAAGAACGGGGAGAAAGGACCCAGTACTTC	CASSQERGERTQYF
TRBJ1-1	few	.	TRBV6-5	TGTGCCAGCAGTCGCAGACAGGAGAACACTGAAGCTTTCTTT	CASSRRQENTEAFF
TRBJ1-4	few	TRBD1	TRBV7-9	TGTGCCAGCAGCTTAGCGGGACAGGGACACGCCAAACTGTTTTTT	CASSLAGQGHAKLFF
TRBJ1-5	.	TRBD1	TRBV20-1	TGCAGTGCCGCAGAACCGGGACAGTTAAATCAGCCCCAGCATTTT	CSAAEPGQLNQPQHF
TRBJ1-5	many	.	TRBV12-3/TRBV12-4	TGTGCCAGCAGTTTAGCTGGTGGTGGGGACAAGAATCAGCCCCAGCATTTT	CASSLAGGGDKNQPQHF
TRBJ1-1	.	TRBD1	TRBV12-3/TRBV12-4	TGTGCCAGCAGGCCGACAGGGGGCTTGGGCACTGAAGCTTTCTTT	CASRPTGGLGTEAFF
TRBJ2-7	.	TRBD2	TRBV20-1	TGCAGTGCTAGTAGTGGGAGCGGGAGTGGTTCCTACGAGCAGTACTTC	CSASSGSGSGSYEQYF
TRBJ1-4	many	.	TRBV6-1	TGTGCCAGCAGTGACAGGAATAATGAAAAACTGTTTTTT	CASSDRNNEKLFF
TRBJ2-1	few	TRBD2	TRBV4-3	TGCGCCAGCAGCCAAGTAGGGGAGGGGCTAGCGGTATACAATGAGCAGTTCTTC	CASSQVGEGLAVYNEQFF
TRBJ2-2	.	TRBD2	TRBV28	TGTGCCAGCGGGGGGGGGTGGAACACCGGGGAGCTGTTTTTT	CASGGGWNTGELFF
TRBJ1-4	many	TRBD1	TRBV12-3/TRBV12-4	TGTGCCAGCAGTCCGGGGGACAGCCTTAATGAAAAACTGTTTTTT	CASSPGDSLNEKLFF
TRBJ2-1	few	TRBD2	TRBV4-1	TGCGCCAGCAGCCAAGATAGCGGGGGGGAGTTTGAGCAGTTCTTC	CASSQDSGGEFEQFF
TRBJ2-1	few	.	TRBV6-2/TRBV6-3	TGTGCCAGCAGTTATAGGAGGCAGGGATATGAGCAGTTCTTC	CASSYRRQGYEQFF
TRBJ2-1	many	.	TRBV12-3/TRBV12-4	TGTGCCAGCAGTTTGAGACAGGAGCAGTTCTTC	CASSLRQEQFF
TRBJ1-2	many	.	TRBV7-9	TGTGCCAGCAGCGTCGGCCAGGATGGCTACACCTTC	CASSVGQDGYTF
TRBJ2-7	few	.	TRBV6-2/TRBV6-3	TGTGCCAGCAGTTATGGAGGACTCAGGGGCGGCGAGCAGTACTTC	CASSYGGLRGGEQYF
TRBJ2-5	few	.	TRBV7-2	TGTGCCAGCAGCCGGCGGGTGGAGACCCAGTACTTC	CASSRRVETQYF
TRBJ2-1	.	.	TRBV20-1	TGCAGTGCTAGAGATCCTAGCCGTGAGCAGTTCTTC	CSARDPSREQFF
TRBJ2-2	.	.	TRBV3-1	TGTGCCAGCAGCCAAAGGGTTAGCACCGGGGAGCTGTTTTTT	CASSQRVSTGELFF
TRBJ1-1	few	.	TRBV20-1	TGCAGTGCCGCCTCCTGGGCCTCGGGGACTGAAGCTTTCTTT	CSAASWASGTEAFF
TRBJ2-3	many	.	TRBV7-2	TGTGCCAGCAGCTTATCGGGCGTGGGGCCAGATACGCAGTATTTT	CASSLSGVGPDTQYF
TRBJ1-4	few	.	TRBV19	TGTGCCAGTAGTATAGCTTCCGGGACACAAAATGAAAAACTGTTTTTT	CASSIASGTQNEKLFF
TRBJ2-7	many	.	TRBV7-2	TGTGCCAGCAGCTCCAACCTGGCGACCTCCTACGAGCAGTACTTC	CASSSNLATSYEQYF
TRBJ1-2	.	.	TRBV19	TGTGCCAGTAGTATCAGACGGGGAGATGGCTACACCTTC	CASSIRRGDGYTF
TRBJ1-6	.	TRBD1	TRBV5-3	TGTGCCAGCACGGCCTTTGGACAGGGGACTTCACCCCTCCACTTT	CASTAFGQGTSPLHF
TRBJ1-1	.	.	TRBV2	TGTGCCAGCAGTCCTAATGGGGGAAACACTGAAGCTTTCTTT	CASSPNGGNTEAFF
TRBJ2-5	few	.	TRBV2	TGTGCCAGCAGTCTCCCGGATGTCCCTGAGACCCAGTACTTC	CASSLPDVPETQYF
TRBJ2-5	.	.	TRBV5-1	TGCGCCAGCAGCTTGGTCATAGGGAAGGAGACCCAGTACTTC	CASSLVIGKETQYF
TRBJ1-1	few	TRBD1	TRBV10-3	TGTGCCATCAACCTCCGGGGCCAGGGGGCTGAGGCTTTCTTT	CAINLRGQGAEAFF
TRBJ2-3	many	TRBD2	TRBV7-2	TGTGCCAGCAGCTTAGCGCTGACTAGCTCTAGCACAGATACGCAGTATTTT	CASSLALTSSSTDTQYF
TRBJ2-6	many	.	TRBV7-9	TGTGCCAGCAGCCTATCCGGGGCTGGGGCCAACGTCCTGACTTTC	CASSLSGAGANVLTF
TRBJ2-1	.	TRBD1	TRBV27	TGTGCCAGCAGGTTGGGACAGGCAAGCTCCTACAATGAGCAGTTCTTC	CASRLGQASSYNEQFF
TRBJ2-3	few	TRBD2	TRBV12-3/TRBV12-4	TGTGCCAGCAGTTTACCCCGAGGACTAGCGAGCACAGATACGCAGTATTTT	CASSLPRGLASTDTQYF
TRBJ1-4	.	TRBD1	TRBV2	TGTGCCAGCAGTCCCGCCGGGACAGAGGGTGAAAAACTGTTTTTT	CASSPAGTEGEKLFF
TRBJ2-3	few	TRBD2	TRBV20-1	TGCAGTGCCCTTAGCGGGGGGGCAACAGATACGCAGTATTTT	CSALSGGATDTQYF
TRBJ2-4	.	.	TRBV7-9	TGTGCCAGCAGCTTAGGTGGTTATGGGGCTGGGAACATTCAGTACTTC	CASSLGGYGAGNIQYF
TRBJ1-5	.	.	TRBV28	TGTGCCAGCAACCACGACAGTTTAAATCAGCCCCAGCATTTT	CASNHDSLNQPQHF
TRBJ1-2	.	.	TRBV25-1	TGTGCCACCGTCCAGGGGATAACTGACTGGGGCTACACCTTC	CATVQGITDWGYTF
TRBJ2-5	few	.	TRBV24-1	TGTGCCACCAGTGATTCGGCGGGGGCGGGAGAGACCCAGTACTTC	CATSDSAGAGETQYF
TRBJ2-7	many	TRBD1	TRBV7-9	TGTGCCAGCAGCGACAGGGCGTGGGAGCAGTACTTC	CASSDRAWEQYF